This record concerns one T cell receptor (beta chain) sequence. The antigen it recognizes is unknown. Qualities for individual bases were not recorded, and no much larger clone is one base off. V is cut back by 5 bases and J by 4 bases, with 9 bases in the junction unmatched. The CDR3 contains 16 residues, cysteine and phenylalanine counted. Solely the CDR3 DNA is kept, with 48 bases framed from the first base. The donors were roughly 39 Caucasian individuals from Russia, aged roughly 6 to 100 years, who were systemically healthy. Each donor gave roughly 9.5 milliliters of peripheral blood, collected into EDTA-treated Vacutainer tubes. Ficoll-Paque density-gradient centrifugation was used to isolate PBMCs, with at least 6.5 million obtained per sample. Trizol reagent was used to extract total RNA from PBMCs, with at least 5.5 micrograms per sample. The percentages of naive CD45RAhigh/CD27high T cells were determined by flow cytometry on a PBMC aliquot from every donor.

These data come from a study of blood T cells in healthy people across ages (dated by TCRdb to 2014 to 2015). Notes on the research overall: In model experiments, template switching captured roughly one uniquely barcoded TCR beta cDNA molecule for every two T cells. To avoid experimental bias, donors of different ages were spread randomly across the sequencing lanes. The study measured age-related changes in TCR beta repertoire diversity using deep sequencing normalized with unique cDNA molecular identifiers. The donors were split into four age groups: young (average approximately 16 years), middle-aged (39), aged (62) and long-lived (approximately 89). For two donors (one aged 18 to 30 and one aged 80 or older), the study analyzed two additional independent replicas of 1 million unique cDNA reads from the same blood draw.

The investigation overall reported the following: Conclusive comparison of naive and antigen-experienced compartments was prevented by the profiling of bulk unsorted PBMCs. Donor CMV infection status was unknown, potentially confounding age-related changes in expanded clonotypes. Observed TCR beta diversity per million T cells fell roughly linearly with age, and a significant reduction was already apparent by age about 38. Estimates of total diversity based on one million sequenced T cells were regarded as lower bounds and as underestimates. The percentage of naive T cells measured by flow cytometry correlated strongly with observed TCR beta diversity. Compared with the aged group, the long-lived group had more naive CD4+ T cells, fewer expanded clones and increased TCR diversity, a pattern suggesting age selection.

Library preparation used 5' RACE. The reads were generated on an Illumina HiSeq 2500. A second PCR of roughly 7 to 11 cycles was run with a J-beta primer mix and a sample-barcoded 5' primer. A unique molecular identifier was introduced onto each TCR beta cDNA molecule by a template-switch 5' adaptor carrying 12 random nucleotides. Each sample yielded at least 2.5 million CDR3-containing paired-end reads. All of the RNA was converted into first-strand cDNA using the Mint cDNA synthesis kit, with a TRBC-specific oligonucleotide serving as the primer. After uracil-DNA glycosylase treatment, a first 18-cycle PCR used universal primers M1SS and BC2_uni_R on all cDNA. The authors' pipeline ran thus. For normalization, 1 million high-quality reads, each with a distinct molecular identifier, were randomly selected from each sample. Reads with shared molecular identifiers were discarded instead of being binned into consensus sequences. CDR3 identification, clonotype clustering and error correction used MiTCR with a Q25 quality threshold and the strictest error-elimination algorithm. A nonparametric unseen species model with Euler transformation was used to estimate lower-bound total TCR beta diversity. The raw public reads went through TCRdb reprocessing: fastp at Q25, MiXCR clone calling, in-frame beta chains kept. Entries are consolidated by CDR3 protein sequence, retaining the most common genes and DNA. TCRdb's processing, not the authors' own work, is the source of the V and J calls. The sample records fewer than 700,000 distinct CDR3 sequences, about 43% of which are singletons. The leading ten clones occupy about 32% of the sample.

The chain joins TRBV12-3 or TRBV12-4 to TRBJ1-5, with 9 bases aligning to TRBD1. The TCR originated in a man older than 75 in good health. Sequenced sample: blood. CDR3 protein: CASSTRTGTGNQPQHF. The DNA reads TGTGCCAGCAGTACACGAACCGGGACAGGGAATCAGCCCCAGCATTTT.